A selection of T cell receptor beta chains follows, all from one sample in a study of shared clonotypes between healthy human individuals. Clones were sequenced by immunoSEQ multiplex PCR, and TCRdb holds only the in-frame ones, with some missing. The sample has 450,000 to 500,000 clones, 70% to 85% seen once. The sequencing sample was made of PBMCs. These receptors were obtained from a woman aged 40 to 50 in good health. Some clones in this sample may be carry-over from other donors' samples. CDR3s include the opening cysteine and the closing phenylalanine or tryptophan. A D gene is named only where the DNA matches it firmly. Only part of the rows carry a size: once, few, many, or a class if the clone is expanded.

J | V | D | length | size | CDR3 | DNA
TRBJ2-7 | TRBV20-1 | NA | 11 | once | CSAPGLYEQYF | TGCAGTGCACCGGGACTTTACGAGCAGTACTTC
TRBJ2-7 | TRBV2 | TRBD1 | 15 | NA | CASRAWDRDPYEQYF | TGTGCCAGCAGAGCCTGGGACAGGGACCCCTACGAGCAGTACTTC
TRBJ1-2 | TRBV30 | NA | 13 | NA | CAWSEKDSPGYTF | TGTGCCTGGAGTGAAAAGGACAGTCCTGGCTACACCTTC
TRBJ1-1 | TRBV7-9 | TRBD1 | 16 | NA | CASSLGTGGEGTEAFF | TGTGCCAGCAGCTTAGGCACAGGGGGTGAAGGCACTGAAGCTTTCTTT
TRBJ2-3 | TRBV5-1 | NA | 15 | NA | CASSPEGGVTDTQYF | TGCGCCAGCAGCCCTGAGGGGGGGGTCACAGATACGCAGTATTTT
TRBJ1-2 | TRBV6-5 | TRBD1 | 14 | NA | CASSRGQGSGGYTF | TGTGCCAGCAGCCGGGGACAGGGAAGCGGTGGCTACACCTTC
TRBJ2-1 | TRBV2 | NA | 11 | NA | CASRAWIEQFF | TGTGCCAGCAGGGCTTGGATTGAGCAGTTCTTC
TRBJ2-7 | TRBV5-6 | NA | 18 | NA | CASSLILRGGVGRNEQYF | TGTGCCAGCAGCTTGATCCTTCGAGGGGGCGTGGGGAGGAACGAGCAGTACTTC
TRBJ1-1 | TRBV7-8 | TRBD1 | 17 | NA | CASSETDRGILNTEAFF | TGTGCCAGCAGCGAAACGGACAGGGGAATATTGAACACTGAAGCTTTCTTT
TRBJ2-7 | TRBV18 | TRBD1 | 15 | NA | CASSPMDRGDYEQYF | TGTGCCAGCTCACCCATGGACAGGGGGGATTACGAGCAGTACTTC
TRBJ1-2 | TRBV14 | NA | 15 | NA | CASSQDWQGFEGYTF | TGTGCCAGCAGCCAAGATTGGCAGGGATTTGAGGGCTACACCTTC
TRBJ1-4 | TRBV9 | NA | 14 | NA | CASSVDGQDEKLFF | TGTGCCAGCAGCGTAGACGGGCAGGATGAAAAACTGTTTTTT
TRBJ2-1 | TRBV7-3 | NA | 15 | NA | CASSLGGKLGNEQFF | TGTGCCAGCAGCTTAGGGGGTAAACTGGGGAATGAGCAGTTCTTC
TRBJ2-7 | TRBV6-6 | TRBD2 | 16 | NA | CASSYGTSGRIHEQYF | TGTGCCAGCAGTTACGGAACTAGCGGGAGAATCCACGAGCAGTACTTC
TRBJ2-2 | TRBV7-2 | NA | 14 | NA | CASSLAGGAGELFF | TGTGCCAGCAGCTTAGCAGGGGGAGCCGGGGAGCTGTTTTTT
TRBJ2-3 | TRBV9 | NA | 16 | NA | CASSVAAGAGSDTQYF | TGTGCCAGCAGCGTAGCCGCCGGGGCAGGCTCCGATACGCAGTATTTT
TRBJ2-5 | TRBV6-1 | NA | 14 | NA | CASSEGLGQETQYF | TGTGCCAGCAGTGAAGGACTAGGCCAAGAGACCCAGTACTTC
TRBJ2-4 | TRBV18 | NA | 17 | NA | CASSPLPGAGDKNIQYF | TGTGCCAGCTCACCCCTACCAGGGGCAGGGGACAAAAACATTCAGTACTTC
TRBJ1-5 | TRBV2 | NA | 15 | NA | CASSSGTVSNQPQHF | TGTGCCAGCAGTTCCGGGACGGTGAGCAATCAGCCCCAGCATTTT
TRBJ2-7 | TRBV28 | TRBD2 | 16 | NA | CASSPPGLAGTDEQYF | TGTGCCAGCAGTCCCCCCGGACTAGCGGGTACGGACGAGCAGTATTTC
TRBJ2-1 | TRBV7-9 | TRBD2 | 13 | many | CASSPPLITRGVF | TGTGCCAGCAGCCCCCCGCTGATCACACGGGGGGTCTTC
TRBJ2-7 | TRBV21-1 | NA | 13 | NA | CASSKGNYSEQYF | TGTGCCAGCAGCAAAGGGAACTATAGCGAGCAGTACTTC
TRBJ2-1 | TRBV11-2 | TRBD2 | 13 | NA | CASSQRLAGEQFF | TGTGCCAGCAGCCAACGACTAGCGGGCGAGCAGTTCTTC
TRBJ1-1 | TRBV11-2 | NA | 12 | NA | CASSLLNTEAFF | TGTGCCAGCAGCCTTCTGAACACTGAAGCTTTCTTT
TRBJ2-1 | TRBV11-3 | TRBD2 | 15 | once | CASSPRGTTYNEQFF | TGTGCCAGCAGCCCCCGCGGGACTACTTACAATGAGCAGTTCTTC
TRBJ1-2 | TRBV6-5 | NA | 14 | NA | CASSSWQGSGGYTF | TGTGCCAGCAGTTCATGGCAGGGCTCCGGAGGCTACACCTTC
TRBJ2-1 | TRBV29-1 | TRBD2 | 12 | NA | CSVDWGGNEQFF | TGCAGCGTTGATTGGGGGGGCAATGAGCAGTTCTTC
TRBJ1-1 | TRBV19 | NA | 14 | NA | CASSMDWTATEAFF | TGTGCCAGTAGTATGGATTGGACAGCCACTGAAGCTTTCTTT
TRBJ2-7 | TRBV28 | TRBD2 | 13 | NA | CASKLAGEHEQYF | TGTGCCAGCAAGCTAGCGGGAGAGCACGAGCAGTACTTC
TRBJ2-1 | TRBV6-6 | NA | 14 | NA | CASNERGLSNEQFF | TGTGCCAGCAACGAAAGGGGACTGTCCAATGAGCAGTTCTTC
TRBJ2-5 | TRBV7-2 | NA | 14 | NA | CASRLTGPQETQYF | TGTGCCAGCAGATTGACCGGTCCGCAAGAGACCCAGTACTTC
TRBJ2-7 | TRBV18 | NA | 16 | NA | CASSPPPMDPRGEQYF | TGTGCCAGCTCACCCCCCCCAATGGACCCACGGGGAGAGCAGTACTTC
TRBJ2-7 | TRBV5-4 | TRBD1 | 15 | NA | CASSFGQAWGNEQYF | TGTGCCAGCAGCTTCGGACAGGCCTGGGGTAACGAGCAGTACTTC
TRBJ2-3 | TRBV7-2 | NA | 15 | NA | CASSVFAVSTDTQYF | TGTGCCAGCAGCGTATTCGCAGTTAGCACAGATACGCAGTATTTT
TRBJ1-1 | TRBV7-2 | TRBD1 | 15 | NA | CASSTGDRKNTEAFF | TGTGCCAGCAGCACAGGGGACAGGAAGAACACTGAAGCTTTCTTT
TRBJ1-2 | TRBV12-2 | NA | 17 | NA | CASRLEEGRLANYGYTF | TGTGCAAGTCGCTTAGAGGAGGGGCGGCTGGCTAACTATGGCTACACCTTC
TRBJ1-2 | TRBV4-1 | NA | 15 | few | CASSHPGRGNYGYTF | TGCGCCAGCAGCCACCCAGGAAGGGGAAACTATGGCTACACCTTC
TRBJ1-2 | TRBV6-5 | NA | 14 | NA | CASSYSRSTGGYTF | TGTGCCAGCAGTTACTCGAGGTCAACCGGTGGCTACACCTTC
TRBJ2-5 | TRBV27 | NA | 16 | few | CASRPSGTLGSETQYF | TGTGCCAGCAGACCATCCGGGACCCTGGGCAGCGAGACCCAGTACTTC
TRBJ1-1 | TRBV30 | NA | 13 | few | CAWNRGGDTEAFF | TGTGCCTGGAACCGGGGAGGGGACACTGAAGCTTTCTTT
TRBJ2-7 | TRBV7-6 | TRBD2 | 16 | few | CASSLSPSGYSYEQYF | TGTGCCAGCAGCTTATCCCCTAGCGGGTATTCCTACGAGCAGTACTTC
TRBJ2-7 | TRBV7-9 | TRBD2 | 16 | NA | CASSLSGGRPSYEQYF | TGTGCCAGCAGCTTAAGCGGCGGGAGGCCTTCCTACGAGCAGTACTTC
TRBJ1-2 | TRBV5-8 | TRBD1 | 15 | NA | CASSLGQGAYYGYTF | TGTGCCAGCAGCTTGGGACAGGGGGCATACTATGGCTACACCTTC
TRBJ1-4 | TRBV2 | NA | 15 | NA | CASSGQVGGNEKLFF | TGTGCCAGCAGTGGCCAGGTGGGAGGTAATGAAAAACTGTTTTTT
TRBJ2-1 | TRBV4-3 | NA | 16 | NA | CASSQDQSGLGNEQFF | TGCGCCAGCAGCCAAGATCAGAGCGGCCTAGGCAATGAGCAGTTCTTC
TRBJ2-5 | TRBV28 | TRBD1 | 16 | NA | CASSARTGQDQETQYF | TGTGCCAGCAGTGCTCGGACAGGACAGGACCAAGAGACCCAGTACTTC
TRBJ2-1 | TRBV6-5 | NA | 11 | NA | CASSPGSEQFF | TGTGCCAGCAGTCCAGGGAGTGAGCAGTTCTTC
TRBJ2-3 | TRBV19 | TRBD1 | 15 | NA | CASSIPRGLSDTQYF | TGTGCCAGTAGTATCCCCAGGGGGCTGTCAGATACGCAGTATTTT
TRBJ1-1 | TRBV15 | NA | 15 | NA | CATSRDLVQNTEAFF | TGTGCCACCAGCAGAGATCTGGTTCAGAACACTGAAGCTTTCTTT
TRBJ2-4 | TRBV2 | NA | 14 | many | CASRAGSAKNIQYF | TGTGCCAGCAGGGCAGGGTCGGCCAAAAACATTCAGTACTTC
TRBJ2-7 | TRBV5-4 | NA | 14 | NA | CASSATGFTYEQYF | TGTGCCAGCAGCGCCACCGGATTTACCTACGAGCAGTACTTC